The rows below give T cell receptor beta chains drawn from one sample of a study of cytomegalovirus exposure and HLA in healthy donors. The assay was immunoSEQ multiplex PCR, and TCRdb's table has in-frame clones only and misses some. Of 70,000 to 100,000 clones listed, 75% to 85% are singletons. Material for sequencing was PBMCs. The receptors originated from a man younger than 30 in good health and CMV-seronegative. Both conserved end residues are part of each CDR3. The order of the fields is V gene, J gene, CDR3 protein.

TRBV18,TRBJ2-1,CASSPPLSSYNEQFF
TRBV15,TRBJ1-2,CATSGGLSPNYGYTF
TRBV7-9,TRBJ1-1,CSSSLGDYLNTEAFF
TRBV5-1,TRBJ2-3,CASRRTGETDTQYF
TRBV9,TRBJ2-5,CASSINTQGGQETQYF
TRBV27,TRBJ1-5,CASSRGTGQRQPQHF
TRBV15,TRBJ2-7,CATSTGGAGRKNEQYF
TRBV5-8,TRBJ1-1,CASSLTQTGRGTEAFF
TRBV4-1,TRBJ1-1,CASSSWTREIEAFF
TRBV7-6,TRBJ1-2,CASSLGQNLYGYTF
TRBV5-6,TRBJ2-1,CASSLAGNSYNEQFF
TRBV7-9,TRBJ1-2,CSSSLASRRGGYTF
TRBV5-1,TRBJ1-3,CASSLAGALSGNTIYF
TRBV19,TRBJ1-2,CASSIVNQGDRGYTF
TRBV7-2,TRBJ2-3,CASSQGLAGGPHTQYF
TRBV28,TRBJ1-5,CASPQGGQPQHF
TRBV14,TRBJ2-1,CASSPGQGREQFF
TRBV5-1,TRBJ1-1,CASRIDQGVTEAFF
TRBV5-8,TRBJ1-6,CASSSKTGLASPLHF
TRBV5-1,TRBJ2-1,CASSLVSGGGYNEQFF
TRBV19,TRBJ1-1,CASSKTGGDTEAFF
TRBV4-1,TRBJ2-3,CASSQEVGGTDTQYF
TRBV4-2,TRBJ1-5,CASSQSGRGSPGGNQPQHF
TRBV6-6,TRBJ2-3,CARGSGGPNTQYF
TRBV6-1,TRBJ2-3,CASSDGLASGGSTDTQYF
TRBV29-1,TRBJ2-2,CSVEWSGTGELFF
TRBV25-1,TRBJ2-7,CASSSGQLTKQYF
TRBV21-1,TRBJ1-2,CASSTRTGPRYYGYTF
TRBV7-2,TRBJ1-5,CASSLETGQRPQHF
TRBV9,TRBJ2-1,CASSSAPASGGYNEQFF
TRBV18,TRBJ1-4,CASSPGSRKINEKLFF
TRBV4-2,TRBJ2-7,CASSPGTSGGPYEQYF
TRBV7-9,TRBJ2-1,CASSMNRQYNEQFF
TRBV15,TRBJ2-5,CATSRDPIKGETQYF
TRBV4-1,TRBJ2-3,CASSQGLAGGPSDTQYF
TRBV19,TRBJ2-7,CASSNRDRTYEQYF
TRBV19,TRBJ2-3,CASSIGTSGDTQYF
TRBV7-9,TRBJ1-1,CASSLFTGGTEAFF
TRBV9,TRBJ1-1,CASSPRGGLNTEAFF
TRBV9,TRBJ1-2,CASSVEGVGGYTF
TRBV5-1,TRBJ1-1,CASRKGAVNTEAFF
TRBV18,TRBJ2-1,CASSPRRSSYNEQFF
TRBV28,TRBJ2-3,CASSAGGRSTDTQYF
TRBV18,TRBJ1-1,CASSPVAQGSTEAFF
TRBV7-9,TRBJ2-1,CASSLTLSGDEQFF
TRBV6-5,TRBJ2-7,CASRIMTGGDEQYF
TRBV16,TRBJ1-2,CASSQYPDYGYTF
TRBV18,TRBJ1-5,CASSPARQGQPQHF
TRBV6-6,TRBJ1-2,CASSYSTGGHYGYTF
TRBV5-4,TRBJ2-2,CASSFGRGGSGELFF
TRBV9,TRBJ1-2,CASSVARTGVGYTF
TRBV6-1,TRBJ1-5,CASSAGTTSSQPQHF
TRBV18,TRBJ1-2,CASSSTEGNGYTF
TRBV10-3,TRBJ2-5,CAISGQTGGLQETQYF
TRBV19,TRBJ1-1,CASSIGTEAFF